This T cell receptor (beta chain) was captured by sequencing in a study of blood T cells in healthy people across ages. Alongside a J-beta primer mix, a sample-barcoded 5' primer served in a second PCR lasting roughly 7 to 11 cycles. Through a template-switch adaptor with 12 random nucleotides, each cDNA molecule received a tag. No fewer than 3 million CDR3-containing paired-end reads came from each sample. TCRdb re-called the 5' RACE reads through MiXCR, storing one row per CDR3 protein. The sample records roughly 2 million distinct CDR3 sequences, about 50% being singletons. Notes on this clonotype: Its specificity is unknown. One end of the junction does not line up with germline, which may come from a read error.

Study-wide results and caveats: Age showed a roughly linear inverse relationship with TCR beta diversity per million T cells.

The study drew donors from healthy Caucasian individuals in Russia aged about 6 to 90. Germline CDR1 reads SNHLY; CDR2 reads FYNNEI. The CDR3 extends over 15 amino acids. The receptor comes from a woman aged 40 to 50 in good health. The chain couples TRBV2 to TRBJ1-2, with TRBD1 matching over 9 bases. The sequencing input was blood. CDR3 in amino acids: CASREDGTGTYGYTF. The CDR3 DNA sequence: TGTGCCAGCAGGGAAGACGGGACAGGGACCTATGGCTACACCTTC.